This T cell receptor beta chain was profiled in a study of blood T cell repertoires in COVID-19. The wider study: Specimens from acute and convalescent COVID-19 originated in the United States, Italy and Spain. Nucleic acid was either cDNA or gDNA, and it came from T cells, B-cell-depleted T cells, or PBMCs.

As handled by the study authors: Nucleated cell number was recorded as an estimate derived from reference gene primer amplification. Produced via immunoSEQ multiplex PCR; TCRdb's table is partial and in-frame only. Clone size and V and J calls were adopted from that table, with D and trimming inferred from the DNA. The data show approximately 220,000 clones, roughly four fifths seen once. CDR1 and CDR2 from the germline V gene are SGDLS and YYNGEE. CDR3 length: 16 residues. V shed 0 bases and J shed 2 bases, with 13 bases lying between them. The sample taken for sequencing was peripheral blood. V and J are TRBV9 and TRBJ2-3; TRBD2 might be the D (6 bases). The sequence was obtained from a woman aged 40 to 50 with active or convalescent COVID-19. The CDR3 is CASSVGGGVFTDTQYF. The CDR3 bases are TGTGCCAGCAGCGTAGGAGGCGGGGTCTTCACAGATACGCAGTATTTT. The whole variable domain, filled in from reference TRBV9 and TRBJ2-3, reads DSGVTQTPKHLITATGQRVTLRCSPRSGDLSVYWYQQSLDQGLQFLIQYYNGEERAKGNILERFSAQQFPDLHSELNLSSLELGDSALYFCASSVGGGVFTDTQYFGPGTRLTVL.